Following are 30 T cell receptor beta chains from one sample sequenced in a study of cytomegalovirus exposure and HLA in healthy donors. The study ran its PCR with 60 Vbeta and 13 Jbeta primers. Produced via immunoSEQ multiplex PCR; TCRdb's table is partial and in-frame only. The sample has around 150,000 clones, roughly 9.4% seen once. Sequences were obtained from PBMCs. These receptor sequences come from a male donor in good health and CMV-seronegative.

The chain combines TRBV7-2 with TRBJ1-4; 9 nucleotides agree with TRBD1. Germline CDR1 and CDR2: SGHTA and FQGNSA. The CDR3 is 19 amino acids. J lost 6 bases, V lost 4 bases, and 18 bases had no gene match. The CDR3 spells CASSSRTHLQGANHEKLFF. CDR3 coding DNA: TGTGCCAGCAGCTCCCGGACACACCTACAGGGGGCTAATCATGAAAAACTGTTTTTT.

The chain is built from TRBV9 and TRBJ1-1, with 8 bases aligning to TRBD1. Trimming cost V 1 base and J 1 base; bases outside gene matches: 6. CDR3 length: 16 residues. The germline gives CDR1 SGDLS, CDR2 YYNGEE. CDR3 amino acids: CASSVLIGTGNTEAFF. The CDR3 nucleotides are TGTGCCAGCAGCGTATTAATTGGGACAGGGAACACTGAAGCTTTCTTT.

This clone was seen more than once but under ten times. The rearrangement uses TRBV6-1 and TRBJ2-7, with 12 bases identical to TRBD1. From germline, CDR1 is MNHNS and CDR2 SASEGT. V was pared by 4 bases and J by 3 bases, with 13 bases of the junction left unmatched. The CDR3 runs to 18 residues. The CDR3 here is CASSGAGTGGKWDYEQYF. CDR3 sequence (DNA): TGTGCCAGCAGTGGGGCCGGGACAGGGGGCAAATGGGACTACGAGCAGTACTTC.

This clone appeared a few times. Here the CDR3 reads CASSSGTSSSYNEQFF. Written as DNA, the CDR3 is TGTGCCAGTTCCTCTGGGACTTCGAGCTCCTACAATGAGCAGTTCTTC. The chain has TRBV2 and TRBJ2-1, with a tentative D call TRBD2 (6 bases). V shed 9 bases and J shed 0 bases, with 18 bases lying between them. The CDR3 spans 16 residues. Looked up from germline, CDR1 is SNHLY and CDR2 is FYNNEI.

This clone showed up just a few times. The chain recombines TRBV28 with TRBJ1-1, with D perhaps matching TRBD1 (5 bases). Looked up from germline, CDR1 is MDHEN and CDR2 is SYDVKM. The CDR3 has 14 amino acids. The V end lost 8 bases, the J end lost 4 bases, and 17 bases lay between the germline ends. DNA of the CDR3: TGTGCCAGCCTTTATAGGGGCGCAGGCACTGAAGCTTTCTTT. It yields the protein CASLYRGAGTEAFF.

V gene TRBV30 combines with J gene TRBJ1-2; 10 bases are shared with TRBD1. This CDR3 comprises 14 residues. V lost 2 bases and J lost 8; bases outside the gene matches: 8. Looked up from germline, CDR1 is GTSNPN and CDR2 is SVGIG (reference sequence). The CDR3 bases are TGTGCCTGGAGTAATCCCGACAGGGGGCTCGGCTACACCTTC. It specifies CAWSNPDRGLGYTF.

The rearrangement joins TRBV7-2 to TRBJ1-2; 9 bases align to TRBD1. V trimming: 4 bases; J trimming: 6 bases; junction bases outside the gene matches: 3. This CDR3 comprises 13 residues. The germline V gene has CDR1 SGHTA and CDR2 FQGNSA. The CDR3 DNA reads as TGTGCCAGCAGCTACACAGGGGGCGATGGCTACACCTTC. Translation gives CASSYTGGDGYTF.

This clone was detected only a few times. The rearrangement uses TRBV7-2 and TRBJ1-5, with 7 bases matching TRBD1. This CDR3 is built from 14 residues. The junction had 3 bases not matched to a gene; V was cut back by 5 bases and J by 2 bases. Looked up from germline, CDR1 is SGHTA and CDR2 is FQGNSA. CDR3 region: CASSETGRNQPQHF. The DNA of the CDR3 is TGTGCCAGCAGCGAGACAGGGCGCAATCAGCCCCAGCATTTT.

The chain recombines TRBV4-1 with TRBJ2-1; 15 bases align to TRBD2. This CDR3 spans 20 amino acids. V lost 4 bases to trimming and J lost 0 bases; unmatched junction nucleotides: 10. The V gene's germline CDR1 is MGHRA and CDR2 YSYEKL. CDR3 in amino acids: CASSPTGLAGGSGSYNEQFF. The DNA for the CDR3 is TGCGCCAGCAGCCCCACAGGACTAGCGGGGGGGAGTGGCTCCTACAATGAGCAGTTCTTC.

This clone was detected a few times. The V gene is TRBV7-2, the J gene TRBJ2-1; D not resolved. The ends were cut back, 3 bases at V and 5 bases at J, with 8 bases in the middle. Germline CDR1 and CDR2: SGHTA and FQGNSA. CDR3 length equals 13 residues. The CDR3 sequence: CASSFGLDNEQFF. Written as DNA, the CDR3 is TGTGCCAGCAGCTTCGGTCTCGACAATGAGCAGTTCTTC.

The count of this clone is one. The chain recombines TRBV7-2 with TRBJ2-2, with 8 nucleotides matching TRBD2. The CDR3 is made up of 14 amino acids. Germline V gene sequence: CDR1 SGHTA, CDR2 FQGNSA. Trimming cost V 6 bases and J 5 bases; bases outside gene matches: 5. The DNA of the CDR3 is TGTGCCAGCAGATTCGCTAGCGGGACCGGGGAGCTGTTTTTT. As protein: CASRFASGTGELFF.

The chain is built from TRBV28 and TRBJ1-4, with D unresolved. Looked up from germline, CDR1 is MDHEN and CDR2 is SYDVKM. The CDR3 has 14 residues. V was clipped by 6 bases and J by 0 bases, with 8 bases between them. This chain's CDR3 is CASSTASTNEKLFF. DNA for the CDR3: TGTGCCAGCAGCACAGCTTCAACTAATGAAAAACTGTTTTTT.

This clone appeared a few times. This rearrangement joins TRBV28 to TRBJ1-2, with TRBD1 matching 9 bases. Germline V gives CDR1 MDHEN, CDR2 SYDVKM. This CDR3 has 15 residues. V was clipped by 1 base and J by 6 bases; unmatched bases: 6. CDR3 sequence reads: CASSLYNTGGDGYTF. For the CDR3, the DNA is TGTGCCAGCAGTTTATATAACACAGGGGGCGATGGCTACACCTTC.

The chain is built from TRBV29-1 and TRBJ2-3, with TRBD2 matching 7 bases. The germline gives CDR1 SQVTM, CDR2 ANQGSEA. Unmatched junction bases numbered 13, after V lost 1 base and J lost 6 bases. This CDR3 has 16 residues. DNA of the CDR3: TGCAGCGTTGAAGCGCCGCGGGGGAAGGCGGACGATACGCAGTATTTT. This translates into CSVEAPRGKADDTQYF.

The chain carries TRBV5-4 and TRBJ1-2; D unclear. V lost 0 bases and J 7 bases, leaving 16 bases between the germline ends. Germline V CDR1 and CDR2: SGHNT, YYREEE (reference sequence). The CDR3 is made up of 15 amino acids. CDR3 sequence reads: CASSLAGPSSSGYTF. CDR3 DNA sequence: TGTGCCAGCAGCTTGGCAGGCCCATCGTCGTCTGGCTACACCTTC.

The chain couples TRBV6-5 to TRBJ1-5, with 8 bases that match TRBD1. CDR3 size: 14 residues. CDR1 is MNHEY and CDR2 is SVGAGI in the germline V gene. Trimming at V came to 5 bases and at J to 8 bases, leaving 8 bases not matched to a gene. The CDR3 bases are TGTGCCAGCAGTGAGGGACAGGCTGCAGAGCCCCAGCATTTT. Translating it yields CASSEGQAAEPQHF.

CDR3 DNA: TGCGCCAGCAGCCAGGTAGCGGAGCCCAGGGATGAGCAGTTCTTC. It yields the protein CASSQVAEPRDEQFF. This sequence joins TRBV4-3 and TRBJ2-1; D is perhaps TRBD2 (6 bases). Between the trimmed V and J ends, which lost 3 bases and 8 bases, there was a span of 17 bases. CDR3 length equals 15 residues. The V gene's germline CDR1 is LGHNA and CDR2 YSLEER.

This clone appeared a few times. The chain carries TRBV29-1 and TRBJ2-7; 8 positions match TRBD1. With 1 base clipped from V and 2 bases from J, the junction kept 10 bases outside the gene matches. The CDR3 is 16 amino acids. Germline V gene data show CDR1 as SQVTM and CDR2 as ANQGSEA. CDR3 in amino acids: CSVEGKRAGGTYEQYF. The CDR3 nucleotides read TGCAGCGTTGAAGGGAAGAGGGCAGGGGGCACCTACGAGCAGTACTTC.

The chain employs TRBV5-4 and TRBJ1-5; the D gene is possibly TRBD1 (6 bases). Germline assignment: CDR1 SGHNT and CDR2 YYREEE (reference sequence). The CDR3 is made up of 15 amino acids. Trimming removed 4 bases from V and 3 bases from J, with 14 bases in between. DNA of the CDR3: TGTGCCAGCAGCGTGCTGGGGGACATCAATCAGCCCCAGCATTTT. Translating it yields CASSVLGDINQPQHF.

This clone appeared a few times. CDR3 region: CASSQDVFSTDTQYF. Here the CDR3 DNA reads TGTGCCAGCAGCCAAGACGTCTTTAGCACAGATACGCAGTATTTT. The J gene is TRBJ2-3, the V gene TRBV4-2; D uncertain. This CDR3 comprises 15 residues. Trimming left V 0 bases short and J 0 bases short, with 7 bases between. Germline values: CDR1 LGHNA, CDR2 YNFKEQ.

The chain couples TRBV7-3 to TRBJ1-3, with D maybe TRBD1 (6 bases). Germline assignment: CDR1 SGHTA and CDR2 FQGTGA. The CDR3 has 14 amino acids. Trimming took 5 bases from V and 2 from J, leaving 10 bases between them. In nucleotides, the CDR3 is TGTGCCAGCAGCCCCGACAGGACTGGAAACACCATATATTTT. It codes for CASSPDRTGNTIYF.

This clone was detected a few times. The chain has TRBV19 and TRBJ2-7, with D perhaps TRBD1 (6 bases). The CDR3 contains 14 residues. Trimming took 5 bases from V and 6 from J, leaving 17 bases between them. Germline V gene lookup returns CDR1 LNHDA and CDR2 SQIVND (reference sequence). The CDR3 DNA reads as TGTGCCAGTAGTTCTCGAGGGGGTCTCGGCGAGCAGTACTTC. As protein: CASSSRGGLGEQYF.

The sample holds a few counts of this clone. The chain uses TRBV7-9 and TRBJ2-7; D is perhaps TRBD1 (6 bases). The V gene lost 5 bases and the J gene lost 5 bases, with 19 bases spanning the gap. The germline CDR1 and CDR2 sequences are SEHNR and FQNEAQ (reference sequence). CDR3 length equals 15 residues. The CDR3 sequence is CASSLLTGFRDEQYF. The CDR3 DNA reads TGTGCCAGCAGCCTACTCACAGGGTTCAGGGACGAGCAGTACTTC.

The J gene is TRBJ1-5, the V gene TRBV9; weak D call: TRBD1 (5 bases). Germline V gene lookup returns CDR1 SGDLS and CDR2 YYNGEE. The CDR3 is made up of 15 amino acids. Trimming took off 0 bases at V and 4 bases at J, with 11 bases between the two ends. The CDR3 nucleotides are TGTGCCAGCAGCGTAGAGGGCAGGGCAAATCAGCCCCAGCATTTT. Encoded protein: CASSVEGRANQPQHF.

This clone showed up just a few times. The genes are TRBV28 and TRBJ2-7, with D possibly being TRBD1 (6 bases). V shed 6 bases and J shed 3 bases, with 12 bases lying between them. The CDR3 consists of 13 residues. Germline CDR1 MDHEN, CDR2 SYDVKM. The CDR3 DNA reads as TGTGCCAGCAGACAGGGAACTTACTACGAGCAGTACTTC. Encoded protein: CASRQGTYYEQYF. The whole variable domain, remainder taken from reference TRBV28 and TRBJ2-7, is DVKVTQSSRYLVKRTGEKVFLECVQDMDHENMFWYRQDPGLGLRLIYFSYDVKMKEKGDIPEGYSVSREKKERFSLILESASTNQTSMYLCASRQGTYYEQYFGPGTRLTVT.

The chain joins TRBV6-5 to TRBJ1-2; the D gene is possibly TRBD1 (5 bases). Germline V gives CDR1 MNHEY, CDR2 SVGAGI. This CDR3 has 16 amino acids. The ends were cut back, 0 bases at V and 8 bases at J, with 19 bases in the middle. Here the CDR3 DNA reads TGTGCCAGCAGTTACTCGAGTTCGCCGGGGGAGGAAGGCTACACCTTC. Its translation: CASSYSSSPGEEGYTF.

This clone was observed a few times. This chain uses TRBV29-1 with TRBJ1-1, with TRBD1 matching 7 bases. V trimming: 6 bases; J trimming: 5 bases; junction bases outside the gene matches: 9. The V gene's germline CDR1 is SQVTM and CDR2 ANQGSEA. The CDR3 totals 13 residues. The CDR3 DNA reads TGCAGCGTCTCGGGACAGCAGAGGACTGAAGCTTTCTTT. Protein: CSVSGQQRTEAFF.

CDR3 sequence reads: CASTLAGSYEQYF. In DNA, the CDR3 is TGTGCCAGCACCTTGGCAGGGTCCTACGAGCAGTACTTC. The V call is TRBV7-9, the J call TRBJ2-7; weak D call: TRBD1 (5 bases). Germline V gene lookup returns CDR1 SEHNR and CDR2 FQNEAQ (reference sequence). V was clipped by 7 bases and J by 1 base, with 11 bases between them. The CDR3 extends over 13 amino acids.

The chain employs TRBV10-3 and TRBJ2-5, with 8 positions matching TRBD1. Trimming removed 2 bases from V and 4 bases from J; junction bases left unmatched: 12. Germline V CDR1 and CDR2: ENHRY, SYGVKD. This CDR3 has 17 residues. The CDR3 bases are TGTGCCATCAGTGAGGATACAGGGGGACTCCTCAGAGAGACCCAGTACTTC. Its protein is CAISEDTGGLLRETQYF.

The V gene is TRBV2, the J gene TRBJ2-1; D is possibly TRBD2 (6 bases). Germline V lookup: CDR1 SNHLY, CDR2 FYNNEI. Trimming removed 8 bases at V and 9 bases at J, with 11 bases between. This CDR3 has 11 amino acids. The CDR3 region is CASAGMVEQFF. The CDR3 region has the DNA TGTGCCAGCGCGGGGATGGTTGAGCAGTTCTTC.